A selection of T cell receptor beta chains follows, all from one sample in a study of blood T cell repertoires in COVID-19. Here immunoSEQ multiplex PCR was the method, and the copy in TCRdb shows in-frame clones only, minus some. The profile shows about 59,000 clones, roughly 87% of them singletons. Material for sequencing was peripheral blood. All receptors derive from a man older than 75 in a cohort sampled during active COVID-19. The CDR3 runs from the conserved cysteine through the conserved F or W. A D gene is named only where the DNA matches it firmly. Not every row has a clone size; where given, it reads once, few, many or a size class.

V	D	J	size	DNA	CDR3
TRBV6-5	TRBD2	TRBJ2-7	-	TGTGCCAGCAGTTACTCGCGGGGGAGGCAGCAGTACTTC	CASSYSRGRQQYF
TRBV7-9	-	TRBJ2-1	once	TGTGCCAGCAGCTTCTTGGAGGGCGTCTACAATGAGCAGTTCTTC	CASSFLEGVYNEQFF
TRBV4-1	TRBD2	TRBJ2-2	-	TGCGCCAGCAGCCAAGGACTAGCGGACACCGGGGAGCTGTTTTTT	CASSQGLADTGELFF
TRBV5-6	TRBD1	TRBJ1-2	-	TGTGCCAGCAGCTTACAGGGGGCGAGTGGCTACACCTTC	CASSLQGASGYTF
TRBV15	TRBD2	TRBJ2-3	-	TGTGCCACCAGCAGAGTGACTAGCGGGGGCTCAGATACGCAGTATTTT	CATSRVTSGGSDTQYF
TRBV6-1	TRBD2	TRBJ2-2	-	TGTGCCAGCAGTGAATGGGGGGGCACCGGGGAGCTGTTTTTT	CASSEWGGTGELFF
TRBV9	-	TRBJ1-6	once	TGTGCCAGCAGCGTGTGGGGGGATGGTTCACCCCTCCACTTT	CASSVWGDGSPLHF
TRBV7-2	-	TRBJ2-1	-	TGTGCCAGCAGCGCCCAGGAGGGGTTGGAGCAGTTCTTC	CASSAQEGLEQFF
TRBV10-3	-	TRBJ1-1	-	TGTGCCATAAACACGGGGGTTCTCTCTGAAGCTTTCTTT	CAINTGVLSEAFF
TRBV9	TRBD2	TRBJ2-1	-	TGTGCCAGCACCATCGGGACTAGCGGAAACAATGAGCAGTTCTTC	CASTIGTSGNNEQFF
TRBV18	-	TRBJ1-4	-	TGTGCCAGCTCATCGGGCGGGACAACTAATGAAAAACTGTTTTTT	CASSSGGTTNEKLFF
TRBV7-2	TRBD1	TRBJ2-5	-	TGTGCCAGCAGCGTCGACAGGGGAAGTGGAGAGACCCAGTACTTC	CASSVDRGSGETQYF
TRBV30	TRBD1	TRBJ2-7	-	TGTGCCTGGAGACAGACCGGGACAGGGCTCTACCACGAGCAGTACTTC	CAWRQTGTGLYHEQYF
TRBV4-1	-	TRBJ2-1	-	TGCGCCAGCAGCCAGGGCGGGATCGACAATGAGCAGTTCTTC	CASSQGGIDNEQFF
TRBV11-2	-	TRBJ2-7	-	TGTGCCAGCAGCTTGACTAGTTACTACGAGCAGTACTTC	CASSLTSYYEQYF
TRBV4-2	TRBD1	TRBJ2-7	-	TGTGCCAGCAGCCCCACTCCGGGGACAGGGAACGACGAGCAGTACTTC	CASSPTPGTGNDEQYF
TRBV18	-	TRBJ1-1	-	TGTGCCAGCTCACAGCTTAACACTGAAGCTTTCTTT	CASSQLNTEAFF
TRBV30	TRBD2	TRBJ2-3	-	TGTGCCTGGTCCAATGGACTAGCCCGTTCCCGCACAGATACGCAGTATTTT	CAWSNGLARSRTDTQYF
TRBV14	TRBD1	TRBJ1-3	-	TGTGCCAGCAGCCCCGAGACAGGGCCACACTCTGGAAACACCATATATTTT	CASSPETGPHSGNTIYF
TRBV9	-	TRBJ1-2	-	TGTGCCAGCAGCGTAACGGACAGTAACTATGGCTACACCTTC	CASSVTDSNYGYTF
TRBV30	TRBD1	TRBJ1-6	few	TGTGCCTGGACTGATGGGACAGCTAATTCACCCCTCCACTTT	CAWTDGTANSPLHF
TRBV4-1	TRBD2	TRBJ2-7	-	TGCGCCAGCAGCCGGACGTTTTTAGCGGGGGCCTACGAGCAGTACTTC	CASSRTFLAGAYEQYF
TRBV18	-	TRBJ1-1	-	TGTGCCAGCTCACCCTCCGGGACGGGGGGCACTGAAGCTTTCTTT	CASSPSGTGGTEAFF
TRBV18	-	TRBJ2-3	-	TGTGCCAGCTCACCACTCGACACCACAGATACGCAGTATTTT	CASSPLDTTDTQYF
TRBV5-6	TRBD1	TRBJ2-5	-	TGTGCCAGCAGCCTTGGGACAGAAGAGACCCAGTACTTC	CASSLGTEETQYF
TRBV7-2	-	TRBJ1-4	-	TGTGCCAGCAGCTTAGCGGGGGGGAATGAAAAACTGTTTTTT	CASSLAGGNEKLFF
TRBV19	-	TRBJ2-7	-	TGTGCCAGTAGTATAGACACAGCCTCCTACGAGCAGTACTTC	CASSIDTASYEQYF
TRBV9	TRBD1	TRBJ2-3	-	TGTGCCAGCAGCGGGGGACAGGGGGCTTATGGAGATACGCAGTATTTT	CASSGGQGAYGDTQYF
TRBV6-5	TRBD1	TRBJ1-1	-	TGTGCCAGCAGTTGGGGGGCAGGGGGCAGCAACACTGAAGCTTTCTTT	CASSWGAGGSNTEAFF
TRBV20-1	-	TRBJ1-6	-	TGCAGTGCTCAGGGTAATTCACCCCTCCACTTT	CSAQGNSPLHF
TRBV10-2	-	TRBJ1-4	-	TGCGCCAGCTGCAGGGGAACTAATGAAAAACTGTTTTTT	CASCRGTNEKLFF
TRBV29-1	-	TRBJ1-5	once	TGCAGCGTTAGGGGAGGGTTGGATCAGCCCCAGCATTTT	CSVRGGLDQPQHF
TRBV3-1/TRBV3-2	-	TRBJ2-1	once	TGTGCCAGCAGCCAAGATACGGAACTAGCATGGAGCTCCTACAATGAGCAGTTCTTC	CASSQDTELAWSSYNEQFF
TRBV5-1	TRBD1	TRBJ1-5	-	TGCGCCAACAGCTTAGGACAGGGAGGCCAGCCCCAGCATTTT	CANSLGQGGQPQHF
TRBV7-2	TRBD2	TRBJ2-6	-	TGTGCCAGCAGCCGTAGCGGGAGGTCTGGGGCCAACGTCCTGACTTTC	CASSRSGRSGANVLTF
TRBV6-1	TRBD2	TRBJ2-3	once	TGTGCCAGCAGTGAAGCTCTACTAGCGGGGGGGCCTAGCACAGATACGCAGTATTTT	CASSEALLAGGPSTDTQYF
TRBV5-1	-	TRBJ1-1	once	TGCGCCAGCAGCTTCGGTATGAACACTGAAGCTTTCTTT	CASSFGMNTEAFF
TRBV3-1/TRBV3-2	-	TRBJ2-2	-	TGTGCCAGCAGCCCGGAGACCGGGGAGCTGTTTTTT	CASSPETGELFF
TRBV19	TRBD2	TRBJ2-5	-	TGTGCCAGTAGTCCTCCGGGACTAGCGGGAGAGACCCAGTACTTC	CASSPPGLAGETQYF
TRBV5-4	TRBD1	TRBJ2-2	-	TGTGCCAGCAGCCGGGACAGCCTAAACACCGGGGAGCTGTTTTTT	CASSRDSLNTGELFF
TRBV7-2	TRBD1	TRBJ1-1	-	TGTGCCAGCAGCTTCGGACAGGGGGGCACTGAAGCTTTCTTT	CASSFGQGGTEAFF
TRBV30	TRBD2	TRBJ2-1	-	TGTGCCTGGAGTGTAGCTAGCGGGAGACGGGACCTCAATGAGCAGTTCTTC	CAWSVASGRRDLNEQFF
TRBV6-5	TRBD2	TRBJ2-1	many	TGTGCCAGCAGGGGACTAGCGGGGGGGATAGGTGAGCAGTTCTTC	CASRGLAGGIGEQFF
TRBV18	TRBD2	TRBJ2-1	once	TGTGCCAGCTCACCACCCTCTGGACTAGCTTTTCAGTTCTTC	CASSPPSGLAFQFF